This T cell receptor (beta chain) is drawn from a study of monozygotic twins with inflammatory bowel disease. General observations from the study: There were differing immunosuppressive treatments, which may have added variability to patient repertoires.

Details on this clonotype: As yet, its antigen is unknown.

An amount of approximately 3,800 ng of total RNA was used for each TCR library. Each CDR3 protein gets one entry in TCRdb, which reprocessed the 5' RACE reads and gives no DNA. The table lists 210,000 or so distinct CDR3 sequences. Germline V CDR1 and CDR2: DFQATT, SNEGSKA (reference sequence). The CDR3 length is 15 residues. Total RNA isolation used whole blood (no T cell sorting was performed). The TCR was taken from a human donor with ulcerative colitis or Crohn's disease, or a healthy co-twin of an affected twin (not recorded which). Sequenced sample: blood. The rearrangement uses TRBV20-1 and TRBJ1-4; as DNA is missing, the TRBD1 call by TCRdb cannot be tested. The CDR3 loop reads CSARSRDRGGEKLFF.